The 25 T cell receptor beta chains given below trace back to one sample, sequenced in a study of cytomegalovirus exposure and HLA in healthy donors. TCRdb's table, derived via immunoSEQ multiplex PCR, lists solely in-frame clones and lacks some. The data show about 160,000 clones, with roughly 80% seen just once and under 2.5% held by the top ten. What was sequenced was PBMCs. These receptors originate from a man aged 30-40 years in good health and CMV-seropositive.

This clone was observed a few times. This sample also contains other DNA sequences that code for the same CDR3. The chain has TRBV2 and TRBJ1-5; D may be TRBD1 (5 bases). Germline lookup yields CDR1 SNHLY and CDR2 FYNNEI. The CDR3 covers 14 residues. V lost 6 bases and J lost 1, with 10 bases in between. Here the CDR3 reads CASRQGLSNQPQHF. The CDR3 DNA reads as TGTGCCAGCAGGCAGGGACTGAGCAATCAGCCCCAGCATTTT.

The chain is built from TRBV27 and TRBJ2-1, with 8 bases lining up with TRBD2. Unmatched junction bases numbered 7, after V lost 5 bases and J lost 7 bases. The CDR3 is 14 amino acids. Per the germline V gene, CDR1 is MNHEY and CDR2 is SMNVEV (reference sequence). The CDR3 protein is CASSRTPGGNEQFF. As DNA, the CDR3 is TGTGCCAGCAGTCGTACACCGGGAGGGAATGAGCAGTTCTTC.

CDR3 in DNA: TGCGCCAGCAGCTTGGCCCCGGGGAGCTTGACGACTGAAGCTTTCTTT. Translated: CASSLAPGSLTTEAFF. The rearrangement links TRBV5-1 to TRBJ1-1; D not resolved. Germline V CDR1 and CDR2: SGHRS, YFSETQ. The CDR3 covers 16 residues. The V end lost 0 bases, the J end lost 5 bases, and 17 bases lay between the germline ends.

The gene calls are TRBV5-4 and TRBJ2-5, with 8 bases matching TRBD1. The CDR3 sequence is 16 residues long. Germline CDR1 is SGHNT and CDR2 is YYREEE (reference sequence). V gave up 5 bases and J gave up 4 bases; unmatched junction bases: 13. CDR3 bases: TGTGCCAGCAGTTCCGAATTAGACAGGGGCGCAGAGACCCAGTACTTC. As protein: CASSSELDRGAETQYF.

The J gene is TRBJ2-5, the V gene TRBV4-1; D is perhaps TRBD2 (7 bases). V dropped 6 bases and J dropped 4 bases, with 24 bases sitting between them. The V gene's germline CDR1 is MGHRA and CDR2 YSYEKL. The CDR3 has 17 amino acids. The CDR3 DNA sequence: TGCGCCAGCAGTGGGGGGGGGACAACGACTAGTAGAGAGACCCAGTACTTC. Translating gives CASSGGGTTTSRETQYF.

DNA for the CDR3: TGTGCCAGCAGCCCGACTAGCGGGAGAGAAAACATTCAGTACTTC. Amino acids: CASSPTSGRENIQYF. The rearrangement links TRBV5-4 to TRBJ2-4; 12 bases match TRBD2. V dropped 4 bases and J dropped 5; count of bases not matched to a gene: 4. This CDR3 region has 15 residues. CDR1 is SGHNT and CDR2 is YYREEE in the germline V gene (reference sequence).

This chain connects TRBV29-1 to TRBJ2-3; D ambiguous. Germline V gene lookup returns CDR1 SQVTM and CDR2 ANQGSEA. This CDR3 has 13 residues. V was pared by 4 bases and J by 0 bases, with 8 bases between. CDR3 in DNA: TGCAGCGTTGCACCTACTAGCACAGATACGCAGTATTTT. Translated: CSVAPTSTDTQYF.

J is TRBJ1-6 and V is TRBV11-2, with 7 bases aligning to TRBD1. Germline V CDR1 and CDR2: SGHAT, FQNNGV. This CDR3 region has 15 residues. Unmatched junction bases numbered 7, after V lost 1 base and J lost 10 bases. CDR3 DNA: TGTGCCAGCAGCTTAGTTACAGGGGTAGGATCACCCCTCCACTTT. Its translation: CASSLVTGVGSPLHF.

The sample holds a few counts of this clone. The chain employs TRBV5-1 and TRBJ2-3; 9 bases match TRBD2. The CDR3 runs 15 residues. V was clipped by 2 bases and J by 5 bases; unmatched bases: 6. Looked up from germline, CDR1 is SGHRS and CDR2 is YFSETQ. In DNA, the CDR3 is TGCGCCAGCAGCTTCGGCGGGGGGGTGGGAGATACGCAGTATTTT. It is translated as CASSFGGGVGDTQYF. Based on the CDR3 plus reference TRBV5-1 and TRBJ2-3, the full variable domain is KAGVTQTPRYLIKTRGQQVTLSCSPISGHRSVSWYQQTPGQGLQFLFEYFSETQRNKGNFPGRFSGRQFSNSRSEMNVSTLELGDSALYLCASSFGGGVGDTQYFGPGTRLTVL.

The V gene is TRBV7-2, the J gene TRBJ2-7; TRBD2 matches 13 bases. CDR3 length equals 15 residues. Germline CDR1 reads SGHTA; CDR2 reads FQGNSA. After removal of 4 bases from V and 4 bases from J, the junction contained 4 bases not matched to a gene. CDR3 in amino acids: CASSSLAGGLYEQYF. In nucleotides, the CDR3 is TGTGCCAGCAGCTCACTAGCGGGGGGGCTGTACGAGCAGTACTTC.

V is TRBV9 and J is TRBJ1-2; D is perhaps TRBD1 (6 bases). Germline V gene sequence: CDR1 SGDLS, CDR2 YYNGEE. V shed 5 bases and J shed 0 bases, with 14 bases lying between them. The CDR3 has 15 residues. CDR3 coding DNA: TGTGCCAGCAGGGGTCCGACAGGAGCTAACTATGGCTACACCTTC. Its protein product is CASRGPTGANYGYTF.

The chain links TRBV5-1 to TRBJ2-1; D gene ambiguous. Trimming stripped 0 bases from V and 8 bases from J, with 9 bases between. There are 13 residues in the CDR3. The germline V gene encodes CDR1 SGHRS and CDR2 YFSETQ. CDR3 region: CASSLGLDYEQFF. The CDR3 bases are TGCGCCAGCAGCTTGGGACTCGACTATGAGCAGTTCTTC.

The chain couples TRBV2 to TRBJ1-2; D remains unclear. Trimming pared 2 bases from V and 8 bases from J, leaving 6 bases between. Germline-derived CDR1 and CDR2 are SNHLY and FYNNEI. The CDR3 length is 11 residues. This chain's CDR3 is CASSEPGGYTF. DNA for the CDR3: TGTGCCAGCAGTGAACCCGGGGGCTACACCTTC.

Here the CDR3 reads CASRHREGNSYEQYF. The CDR3 nucleotides are TGTGCCAGCCGCCATCGGGAGGGGAACTCCTACGAGCAGTACTTC. V is TRBV27 and J is TRBJ2-7; the match to TRBD2 covers 8 bases. Germline V CDR1 and CDR2: MNHEY, SMNVEV (reference sequence). This CDR3 spans 15 amino acids. J was trimmed by 0 bases and V by 8 bases; bases with no gene match: 9.

This chain uses TRBV4-3 with TRBJ2-6; 9 bases align to TRBD1. This CDR3 is built from 18 residues. Germline CDR1 reads LGHNA; CDR2 reads YSLEER. With V trimmed by 3 bases and J by 2 bases, 8 bases remained unmatched. The CDR3 DNA follows: TGCGCCAGCAGCCACCCTGGGACAGGGTTAACTGGGGCCAACGTCCTGACTTTC. It specifies CASSHPGTGLTGANVLTF.

The chain uses TRBV18 and TRBJ1-6; 7 bases line up with TRBD1. The V gene end was trimmed by 4 bases and the J gene end by 8 bases; junction bases not matched to a gene: 2. Looked up from germline, CDR1 is KGHSH and CDR2 is LQKENI. The CDR3 contains 13 residues. The CDR3 reads CASSLDRDSPLHF. The CDR3, as DNA: TGTGCCAGCTCACTTGACAGGGATTCACCCCTCCACTTT.

This chain joins TRBV9 and TRBJ1-2; 8 positions agree with TRBD1. V lost 4 bases to trimming and J lost 5 bases; unmatched junction nucleotides: 4. The CDR3 has 13 residues. CDR1 SGDLS and CDR2 YYNGEE come from the germline V gene. CDR3 residues: CASSPDRAYGYTF. The CDR3 DNA reads TGTGCCAGCAGCCCGGACAGGGCTTATGGCTACACCTTC. The full variable domain, with the rest looked up from reference TRBV9 and TRBJ1-2, is DSGVTQTPKHLITATGQRVTLRCSPRSGDLSVYWYQQSLDQGLQFLIQYYNGEERAKGNILERFSAQQFPDLHSELNLSSLELGDSALYFCASSPDRAYGYTFGSGTRLTVV.

DNA of the CDR3: TGTGCCAGCAGTCGCGGGACAGGGTTATTGGAGACCCAGTACTTC. Protein product: CASSRGTGLLETQYF. The J gene is TRBJ2-5, the V gene TRBV7-6; 9 bases match TRBD1. J gave up 5 bases and V 6 bases, and 10 bases lay outside the gene matches. This CDR3 has 15 amino acids. Germline CDR1 is SGHVS and CDR2 is FNYEAQ.

This chain joins TRBV6-6 and TRBJ1-2; D gene uncertain. Per germline, CDR1 MNHNY and CDR2 SVGAGI (reference sequence). Trimming left V 5 bases short and J 7 bases short, with 17 bases between. This CDR3 region has 14 residues. The CDR3 here is CASSPSGERFGYTF. The CDR3 nucleotides are TGTGCCAGCAGTCCCTCCGGGGAGAGGTTTGGCTACACCTTC.

The V call is TRBV29-1, the J call TRBJ1-1; 10 bases agree with TRBD1. The junction had 9 bases not matched to a gene; V was cut back by 5 bases and J by 0 bases. Looked up from germline, CDR1 is SQVTM and CDR2 is ANQGSEA. CDR3 length: 16 amino acids. In DNA form, the CDR3 reads TGCAGCGTTACCGGGACAGGGGATGCTATGAACACTGAAGCTTTCTTT. The encoded protein is CSVTGTGDAMNTEAFF.

V usage is TRBV7-9 and J usage is TRBJ1-5, with 7 bases identical to TRBD1. Germline loops: CDR1 SEHNR, CDR2 FQNEAQ (reference sequence). V trimming: 5 bases; J trimming: 3 bases; junction bases outside the gene matches: 7. The CDR3 runs to 15 residues. The chain's CDR3 is CASSGWDRLNQPQHF. The CDR3 coding sequence is TGTGCCAGCAGCGGATGGGACAGACTCAATCAGCCCCAGCATTTT.

This chain connects TRBV4-3 to TRBJ2-6; a possible D gene is TRBD2 (7 bases). V lost 0 bases and J 4 bases, leaving 19 bases between the germline ends. Germline V gene lookup returns CDR1 LGHNA and CDR2 YSLEER. The length of the CDR3 is 19 residues. CDR3 nucleotide sequence: TGCGCCAGCAGCCAAGATTTCTGGGGGGGGGCGGCCGGGGCCAACGTCCTGACTTTC. It codes for CASSQDFWGGAAGANVLTF.

With respect to this clone: Germline and junction disagree at one end, which may indicate a read error. The chain carries TRBV7-7 and TRBJ2-1; 12 bases match TRBD1. The CDR3 is 15 residues long. Germline loops: CDR1 SSHAT, CDR2 FNYEAQ (reference sequence). Here the CDR3 reads CASSLGTGGWNEQFF. The CDR3 nucleotides read TGTGCTAGCAGCTTAGGGACAGGGGGCTGGAATGAGCAGTTCTTC. The whole variable domain, remainder taken from reference TRBV7-7 and TRBJ2-1, is GAGVSQSPRYKVTKRGQDVTLRCDPISSHATLYWYQQALGQGPEFLTYFNYEAQPDKSGLPSDRFSAERPEGSISTLTIQRTEQRDSAMYRCASSLGTGGWNEQFFGPGTRLTVL.

This chain uses TRBV5-3 with TRBJ2-2, with D perhaps matching TRBD2 (6 bases). TRBV5-3 has ORF status, its function being uncertain. Between the trimmed V and J ends, which lost 0 bases and 4 bases, there was a span of 16 bases. The CDR3 extends over 17 amino acids. For the CDR3, the DNA is TGTGCCAGAAGCTTGGGGGGGGATGGCCAACTCACCGGGGAGCTGTTTTTT. As protein: CARSLGGDGQLTGELFF.

The rearrangement uses TRBV10-2 and TRBJ1-6, with D maybe TRBD1 (6 bases). This CDR3 has 16 amino acids. Per the germline V gene, CDR1 is WSHSY and CDR2 is SAAADI. Between the trimmed V and J ends, which lost 5 bases and 1 base, there was a span of 12 bases. The DNA of the CDR3 is TGCGCCAGCAGTTCTTCAACAGGGTCCTATAATTCACCCCTCCACTTT. This gives the protein CASSSSTGSYNSPLHF.